A single sample gave rise to the 8 T cell receptor beta chains below, sequenced in a study of blood T cell repertoires in COVID-19. Libraries were prepared by immunoSEQ multiplex PCR; TCRdb keeps only in-frame clonotypes and omits some of them. The data hold fewer than 100,000 clones, with almost 85% observed a single time. The specimen sequenced was peripheral blood. These receptors were obtained from a man over 45 with COVID-19, enrolled during active disease.

The chain employs TRBV11-2 and TRBJ2-5; TRBD2 agrees at 7 bases. Germline V gene data show CDR1 as SGHAT and CDR2 as FQNNGV. The CDR3 is made up of 16 amino acids. J was trimmed by 5 bases and V by 3 bases; bases with no gene match: 12. CDR3 in amino acids: CASSFAVAGVRETQYF. The DNA for the CDR3 is TGTGCCAGCAGCTTTGCGGTTGCGGGAGTGCGGGAGACCCAGTACTTC.

This chain joins TRBV3-1 (or the pseudogene TRBV3-2) and TRBJ2-3, with D perhaps matching TRBD2 (6 bases). V was cut by 4 bases and J by 2 bases, with 10 bases left in between. Germline CDR1 and CDR2: LGHDT and YNNKEL (reference sequence). This CDR3 region has 14 residues. CDR3 protein: CASSPSGVTDTQYF. DNA for the CDR3: TGTGCCAGCAGCCCCTCGGGGGTCACAGATACGCAGTATTTT.

This clone has a handful of counts. The chain recombines TRBV3-1 (or the pseudogene TRBV3-2) with TRBJ2-1; 7 bases fit TRBD1. The J segment lost 3 bases and the V segment lost 2 bases, leaving 4 bases of the junction unmatched. This CDR3 comprises 15 residues. The germline V gene encodes CDR1 LGHDT and CDR2 YNNKEL (reference sequence). CDR3 DNA: TGTGCCAGCAGCCAAACAACAGGGGACTACAATGAGCAGTTCTTC. Protein sequence: CASSQTTGDYNEQFF.

This clone was observed a few times. This chain links TRBV6-2 or TRBV6-3 with TRBJ1-1, with 9 bases matching TRBD1. V lost 5 bases to trimming and J lost 5 bases; unmatched junction nucleotides: 9. The CDR3 spans 15 residues. The germline gives CDR1 MNHEY, CDR2 SVGEGT. The CDR3, as DNA: TGTGCCAGCAGTCAACGGAGACAGGGGGTTACTGAAGCTTTCTTT. Translation gives CASSQRRQGVTEAFF.

The chain recombines TRBV15 with TRBJ2-1, with 7 bases matching TRBD2. J gave up 7 bases and V 2 bases, and 11 bases lay outside the gene matches. This CDR3 comprises 16 residues. In germline, CDR1 is LNHNV, CDR2 YYDKDF (reference sequence). The CDR3 nucleotides read TGTGCCACCAGCAGACCTTCTGGGAGGGCATATAATGAGCAGTTCTTC. Amino acid sequence: CATSRPSGRAYNEQFF.

The chain links TRBV7-9 to TRBJ2-2; 9 bases are a match to TRBD1. Germline lookup yields CDR1 SEHNR and CDR2 FQNEAQ (reference sequence). Trimming removed 5 bases from V and 7 bases from J; junction bases left unmatched: 11. The length of the CDR3 is 16 residues. The CDR3 region is CASSMPGQGVGGELFF. As DNA, the CDR3 is TGTGCCAGCAGCATGCCGGGACAGGGAGTAGGCGGGGAGCTGTTTTTT.

This rearrangement joins TRBV20-1 to TRBJ2-7, with D hard to call. V dropped 5 bases and J dropped 5 bases, with 10 bases sitting between them. In germline, CDR1 is DFQATT, CDR2 SNEGSKA (reference sequence). This CDR3 is built from 11 residues. Here the CDR3 DNA reads TGCAGTGCTTCCGGTTATAACGAGCAGTACTTC. This translates into CSASGYNEQYF.

This chain uses TRBV19 with TRBJ2-2; D gene unclear. Germline lookup yields CDR1 LNHDA and CDR2 SQIVND (reference sequence). Between the trimmed V and J ends, which lost 7 bases and 2 bases, there was a span of 8 bases. CDR3 length equals 13 residues. The CDR3 loop is CASTQQNTGELFF. CDR3 nucleotide sequence: TGTGCCAGTACCCAACAAAACACCGGGGAGCTGTTTTTT.